This TCR beta chain came from a study of T cells in Graves' hyperthyroidism and ophthalmopathy. Whole-study results and caveats: Ophthalmopathy stood apart from stable hyperthyroidism in a 13 V-J model.

TCR beta CDR3 regions were amplified from RNA. HTBI primers were used for first-round RT-PCR of the TCR CDR3. A single record per CDR3 protein comes from TCRdb applying MiXCR to the multiplex PCR reads. The sample includes 450,000 to 650,000 distinct CDR3 sequences, roughly 18% of them seen just once. This clonotype occurred many times. What it binds is unknown. The clonotype was recovered from a woman between 18 and 29 years old with Graves' ophthalmopathy. The sequenced sample consisted of blood.

The CDR3 region has the DNA TGTGCCAGCAGATATATAGGGACTAATGAAAAACTGTTTTTT. Translated, it gives CASRYIGTNEKLFF. The chain joins TRBV2 to TRBJ1-4; D unclear. Germline V lookup: CDR1 SNHLY, CDR2 FYNNEI. This CDR3 is 14 amino acids long. V gave up 6 bases and J gave up 2 bases, with 10 bases separating them.